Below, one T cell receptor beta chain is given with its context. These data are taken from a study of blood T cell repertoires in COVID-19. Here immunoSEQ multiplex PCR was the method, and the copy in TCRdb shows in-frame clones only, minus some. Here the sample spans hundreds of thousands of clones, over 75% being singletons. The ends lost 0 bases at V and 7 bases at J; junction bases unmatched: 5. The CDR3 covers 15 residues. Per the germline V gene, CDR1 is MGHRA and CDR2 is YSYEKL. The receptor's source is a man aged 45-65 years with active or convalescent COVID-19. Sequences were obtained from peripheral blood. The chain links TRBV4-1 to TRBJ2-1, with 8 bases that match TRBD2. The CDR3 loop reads CASSQDTGGPNEQFF. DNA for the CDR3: TGCGCCAGCAGCCAAGATACGGGAGGGCCGAATGAGCAGTTCTTC.